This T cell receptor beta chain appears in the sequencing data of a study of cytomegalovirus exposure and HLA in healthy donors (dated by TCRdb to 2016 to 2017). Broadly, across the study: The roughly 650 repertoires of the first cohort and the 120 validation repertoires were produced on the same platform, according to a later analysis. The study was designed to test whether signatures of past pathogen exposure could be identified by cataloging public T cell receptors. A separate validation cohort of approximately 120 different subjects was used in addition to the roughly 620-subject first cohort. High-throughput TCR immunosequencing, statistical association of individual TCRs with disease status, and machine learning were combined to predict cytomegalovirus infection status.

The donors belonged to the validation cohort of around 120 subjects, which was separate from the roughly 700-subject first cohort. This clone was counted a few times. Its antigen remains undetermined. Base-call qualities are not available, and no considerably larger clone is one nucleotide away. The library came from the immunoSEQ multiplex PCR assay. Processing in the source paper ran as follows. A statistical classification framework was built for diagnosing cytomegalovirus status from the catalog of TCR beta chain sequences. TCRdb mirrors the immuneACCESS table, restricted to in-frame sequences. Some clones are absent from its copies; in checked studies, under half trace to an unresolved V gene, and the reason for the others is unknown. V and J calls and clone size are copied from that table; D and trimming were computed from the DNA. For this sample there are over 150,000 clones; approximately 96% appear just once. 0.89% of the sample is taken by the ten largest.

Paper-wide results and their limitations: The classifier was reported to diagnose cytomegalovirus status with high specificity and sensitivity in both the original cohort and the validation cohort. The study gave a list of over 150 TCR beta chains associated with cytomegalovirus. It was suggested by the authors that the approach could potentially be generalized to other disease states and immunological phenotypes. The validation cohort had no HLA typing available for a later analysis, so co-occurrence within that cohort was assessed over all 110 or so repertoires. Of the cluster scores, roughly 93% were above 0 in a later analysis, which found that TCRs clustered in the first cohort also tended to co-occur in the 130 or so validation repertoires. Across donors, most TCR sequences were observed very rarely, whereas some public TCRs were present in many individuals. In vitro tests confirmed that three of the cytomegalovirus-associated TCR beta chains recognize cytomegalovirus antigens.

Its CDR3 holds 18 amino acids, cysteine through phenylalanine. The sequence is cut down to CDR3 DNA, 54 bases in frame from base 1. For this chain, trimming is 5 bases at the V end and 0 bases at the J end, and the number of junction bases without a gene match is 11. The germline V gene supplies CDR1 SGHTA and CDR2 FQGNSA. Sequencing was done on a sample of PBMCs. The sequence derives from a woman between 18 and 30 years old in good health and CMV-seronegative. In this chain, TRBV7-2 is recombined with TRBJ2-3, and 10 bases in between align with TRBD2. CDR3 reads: CASSLRAGGIFSTDTQYF. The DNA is TGTGCCAGCAGCCTGAGAGCGGGGGGGATCTTTAGCACAGATACGCAGTATTTT.